One and the same sample provided the 2 T cell receptor beta chains below, sequenced in a study of blood T cells in healthy people across ages. A second PCR, run for about 6 to 12 cycles, used a sample-barcoded 5' primer plus a J-beta primer mix. TCRdb re-called the 5' RACE reads with MiXCR, one entry per CDR3 protein. The repertoire holds around 1,000,000 distinct CDR3 sequences, 30% to 40% seen once, with 10% to 15% in the top ten. Sequenced material: blood. The source of these receptors is a man between 18 and 29 years old in good health.

This clonotype has only a few counts. The chain links TRBV20-1 to TRBJ1-2; a possible D gene is TRBD1 (6 bases). Germline assignment: CDR1 DFQATT and CDR2 SNEGSKA (reference sequence). Trimming pared 1 base from V and 4 bases from J, leaving 16 bases between. The CDR3 consists of 15 residues. The CDR3 sequence is CSARGGRGGSYGYTF. CDR3 nucleotide sequence: TGCAGTGCTAGAGGCGGTCGTGGGGGCTCCTATGGCTACACCTTC.

The chain carries TRBV20-1 and TRBJ1-6; D might be TRBD1 (5 bases). Looked up from germline, CDR1 is DFQATT and CDR2 is SNEGSKA (reference sequence). The CDR3 is 13 amino acids. The ends were cut back, 4 bases at V and 6 bases at J, with 10 bases in the middle. The CDR3 nucleotides are TGCAGTGCTATCGGGACTGGTAATTCACCCCTCCACTTT. This translates into CSAIGTGNSPLHF.